What follows are 13 T cell receptor beta chains derived from one specimen sequenced in a study of T-cell memory formation after mild COVID-19. TCRdb reprocessed the 5' RACE reads with MiXCR, giving one entry per CDR3 protein. The repertoire holds roughly 500,000 distinct CDR3 sequences, with approximately 20% as singletons. Sequenced: PBMCs or a T cell subset sorted from them (not recorded which). These receptors came from an adult woman who had mild COVID-19 (a few samples of this study predate the infection). Cell type and time point are not known.

The V call is TRBV18, the J call TRBJ1-3; D unresolved. Trimming shortened V by 0 bases and J by 1 base, and 7 bases separated the two germline ends. Per the germline V gene, CDR1 is KGHSH and CDR2 is LQKENI. This CDR3 is 15 amino acids long. CDR3 coding DNA: TGTGCCAGCTCACCACCTATGAGTTCTGGAAACACCATATATTTT. This gives the protein CASSPPMSSGNTIYF.

The CDR3 sequence is CAWMGLAKNIQYF. The CDR3 DNA reads as TGTGCCTGGATGGGACTAGCCAAAAACATTCAGTACTTC. The chain employs TRBV30 and TRBJ2-4; possibly TRBD2 for D (6 bases). The V gene lost 4 bases and the J gene lost 0 bases, with 7 bases spanning the gap. Germline CDR1 and CDR2: GTSNPN and SVGIG (reference sequence). The CDR3 totals 13 residues.

This clonotype was observed at least ten times. The rearrangement joins TRBV24-1 to TRBJ1-5, with D tentatively TRBD1 (6 bases). CDR3 size: 14 residues. Germline V gene data show CDR1 as KGHDR and CDR2 as SFDVKD. Trimming left V 4 bases short and J 3 bases short, with 9 bases between. Written as DNA, the CDR3 is TGTGCCACCAGTGAAGGGGGGACCAATCAGCCCCAGCATTTT. It translates to CATSEGGTNQPQHF.

V and J are TRBV19 and TRBJ2-1; D gene unclear. This CDR3 region has 13 residues. CDR1 and CDR2 from the germline V gene are LNHDA and SQIVND (reference sequence). V lost 4 bases, J lost 2 bases, and 6 bases lay in between. For the CDR3, the DNA is TGTGCCAGTAGTACTAACGCCTACAATGAGCAGTTCTTC. Amino acids: CASSTNAYNEQFF. The variable domain in full, with the rest retrieved from reference TRBV19 and TRBJ2-1, is DGGITQSPKYLFRKEGQNVTLSCEQNLNHDAMYWYRQDPGQGLRLIYYSQIVNDFQKGDIAEGYSVSREKKESFPLTVTSAQKNPTAFYLCASSTNAYNEQFFGPGTRLTVL.

The rearrangement links TRBV20-1 to TRBJ2-2; possible D gene TRBD2, 7 bases. This CDR3 has 14 amino acids. The V gene's germline CDR1 is DFQATT and CDR2 SNEGSKA (reference sequence). Trimming removed 3 bases from V and 4 bases from J, with 12 bases in between. CDR3 residues: CSARAGALTGELFF. DNA of the CDR3: TGCAGTGCTAGGGCGGGGGCCCTCACCGGGGAGCTGTTTTTT.

The chain is built from TRBV18 and TRBJ1-4; no firm D call. CDR1 is KGHSH and CDR2 is LQKENI in the germline V gene. The CDR3 runs to 16 residues. V gave up 3 bases and J gave up 5 bases, with 16 bases separating them. CDR3 sequence (DNA): TGTGCCAGCTCACCCCTCGGAGGCAGGATGAATGAAAAACTGTTTTTT. Protein: CASSPLGGRMNEKLFF.

This clonotype has more than one count but fewer than ten. This chain uses TRBV7-8 with TRBJ2-5; TRBD2 matches at 7 bases. The V gene end was trimmed by 5 bases and the J gene end by 5 bases; junction bases not matched to a gene: 20. The CDR3 contains 18 residues. The germline gives CDR1 SGHVS, CDR2 FQNEAQ. The CDR3 DNA is TGTGCCAGCAGCCGTACATATGCAACGACTAGCTCGTTCGAGACCCAGTACTTC. Amino acid sequence: CASSRTYATTSSFETQYF.

This clonotype was seen more than once but under ten times. The rearrangement links TRBV7-6 to TRBJ2-5, with TRBD2 identical over 12 bases. The CDR3 loop spans 16 amino acids. CDR1 is SGHVS and CDR2 is FNYEAQ in the germline V gene. Trimming at V came to 4 bases and at J to 7 bases, leaving 10 bases not matched to a gene. The CDR3 region has the DNA TGTGCCAGCAGCTCAGAGGCTAGCGGGGGGGCATGGACCCAGTACTTC. It codes for CASSSEASGGAWTQYF.

The chain carries TRBV12-3 or TRBV12-4 and TRBJ2-7; D remains ambiguous. The V end was cut by 8 bases, the J end by 5 bases, with 10 bases between. The CDR3 extends over 11 amino acids. The CDR3 region has the DNA TGTGCCAGCGCCAGTTTGGACGAGCAGTACTTC. It encodes CASASLDEQYF.

This chain joins TRBV20-1 and TRBJ1-2; D gene uncertain. Germline V gene sequence: CDR1 DFQATT, CDR2 SNEGSKA (reference sequence). This CDR3 has 16 amino acids. V lost 0 bases and J lost 2, with 16 bases in between. The CDR3 nucleotides are TGCAGTGCTAGAGATCCATTTGTGAAAGGGAACTATGGCTACACCTTC. This encodes CSARDPFVKGNYGYTF.

CDR3 in amino acids: CASSSPRGQPQHF. The CDR3 bases are TGTGCCAGCAGTTCTCCCAGGGGACAGCCCCAGCATTTT. The chain couples TRBV6-2 or TRBV6-3 to TRBJ1-5, with D maybe TRBD1 (6 bases). Germline V lookup: CDR1 MNHEY, CDR2 SVGEGT. The ends were cut back, 4 bases at V and 7 bases at J, with 11 bases in the middle. This CDR3 is built from 13 residues.

J is TRBJ2-2 and V is TRBV5-1; 7 nucleotides match TRBD2. The germline V gene has CDR1 SGHRS and CDR2 YFSETQ. The CDR3 extends over 19 amino acids. Germline trimming cut 3 bases from V and 4 bases from J; bases unmatched to any gene: 18. CDR3 amino acids: CASSSNPIRTSALTGELFF. The DNA for the CDR3 is TGCGCCAGCAGCTCCAATCCCATCCGTACTAGCGCTCTCACCGGGGAGCTGTTTTTT.

V usage is TRBV30 and J usage is TRBJ2-3; a weak D match, TRBD2 (6 bases). This CDR3 region has 15 residues. V lost 0 bases and J lost 4, with 14 bases in between. CDR1 is GTSNPN, CDR2 SVGIG, per germline (reference sequence). In DNA, the CDR3 is TGTGCCTGGAGTGTAGGGCGGGATCGCGCAGATACGCAGTATTTT. Translating it yields CAWSVGRDRADTQYF.